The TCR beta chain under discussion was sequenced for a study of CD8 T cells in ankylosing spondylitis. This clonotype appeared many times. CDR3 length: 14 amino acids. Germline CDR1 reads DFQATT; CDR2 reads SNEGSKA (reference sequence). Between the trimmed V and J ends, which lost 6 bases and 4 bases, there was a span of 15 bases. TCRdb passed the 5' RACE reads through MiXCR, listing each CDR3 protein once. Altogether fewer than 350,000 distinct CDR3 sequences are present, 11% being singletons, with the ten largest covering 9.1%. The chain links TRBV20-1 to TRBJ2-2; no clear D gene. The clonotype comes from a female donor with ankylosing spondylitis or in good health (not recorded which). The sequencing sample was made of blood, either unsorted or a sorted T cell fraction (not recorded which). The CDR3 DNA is TGCAGTGCCACCTATGGCGGCTCCACCGGGGAGCTGTTTTTT. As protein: CSATYGGSTGELFF.